This TCR beta chain was obtained from a study of blood T cell repertoires in COVID-19. Overall study context: Some COVID-19 samples were acute and others convalescent; all came from the United States, Italy and Spain. Sample material is recorded as cDNA or gDNA derived from T cells, B-cell-depleted T cells, or PBMCs.

Under the authors' procedure: Counts of nucleated cells, estimated from reference gene primer amplification, were obtained. The repertoire was sequenced with immunoSEQ multiplex PCR; TCRdb's copy has only in-frame clones and lacks some. The D gene and trimming were derived from the DNA, and the V and J assignments and clone size from that table. Of 15,000 to 20,000 clones in the sample, about 90% were seen once. V lost 4 bases and J lost 6, with 12 bases in between. Per the germline V gene, CDR1 is SGHRS and CDR2 is YFSETQ. The CDR3 sequence is 13 residues long. Specimen: peripheral blood. The receptor was isolated from a human donor in a cohort sampled during active COVID-19. V and J are TRBV5-1 and TRBJ2-3; TRBD2 is a possible D gene (5 bases). The CDR3 nucleotides read TGCGCCAGCAGCATCCCGGGCGGGGATACGCAGTATTTT. It codes for CASSIPGGDTQYF.